This T cell receptor beta chain came from a study of blood T cell repertoires in COVID-19. Self-reported history from a screening survey and questionnaire set each donor's cohort. V lost 6 bases to trimming and J lost 9 bases; unmatched junction nucleotides: 19. Germline CDR1 is MDHEN and CDR2 is SYDVKM. CDR3 length: 18 amino acids. In the study's own analysis: Amplification of reference gene primers provided the estimated nucleated cell counts. The method was immunoSEQ multiplex PCR; TCRdb's version includes in-frame clones alone and lacks a portion of them. That table gives V, J and clone size, and the DNA gave D and trimming. Here the sample spans 110,000 to 150,000 clones, 84% being singletons.

The gene calls are TRBV28 and TRBJ2-1; TRBD2 agrees at 11 bases. The TCR sequence derives from a man aged 35-49 years with acute COVID-19. Sample: PBMCs or T cells enriched from blood (not recorded which). The CDR3: CASSLWGGTSGRFGEQFF. As DNA, the CDR3 is TGTGCCAGCAGCCTGTGGGGGGGAACTAGCGGGAGATTTGGTGAGCAGTTCTTC.